This TCR beta chain came from a study of blood T cell repertoires in COVID-19. The wider study: Donors in the United States, Italy and Spain gave samples during acute or convalescent COVID-19. The analysed material was cDNA or gDNA that came from T cells, B-cell-depleted T cells, or PBMCs.

V was pared by 4 bases and J by 2 bases, with 11 bases between. This CDR3 is built from 14 residues. Per germline, CDR1 SQVTM and CDR2 ANQGSEA. Original methodology: From reference gene primer amplification, estimates of nucleated cell counts were derived. Method: immunoSEQ multiplex PCR; TCRdb's copy keeps in-frame clones and lacks some. The V and J calls and the clone size are those of that table, but D and trimming were determined from the DNA. Found here are about 300,000 clones, approximately 85% of them singletons; the top ten hold 1.5% to 2%. The clonotype comes from a woman between 45 and 60 years old with acute or convalescent COVID-19. The sample taken for sequencing was peripheral blood. This sequence joins TRBV29-1 and TRBJ2-2; possibly TRBD2 for D (5 bases). CDR3 DNA: TGCAGCGTTGCTGTAGCGAGCAACACCGGGGAGCTGTTTTTT. Amino acid sequence: CSVAVASNTGELFF.